The present TCR beta chain was sequenced within a study of identical twins. TCRdb reanalysed the 5' RACE reads using MiXCR and keeps one entry per CDR3 protein. Here the sample spans 500,000 to 550,000 distinct CDR3 sequences, about 20% being singletons. This clonotype was counted at least ten times. This CDR3 is 15 amino acids long. Trimming at V came to 6 bases and at J to 4 bases, leaving 4 bases not matched to a gene. The sample was also reused in another study, on T cells expressing NK-cell markers.

The J gene is TRBJ2-2, the V gene TRBV12-3 or TRBV12-4; 11 positions match TRBD2. This clonotype originated in a woman between 18 and 30 years old in good health. The sample taken for sequencing was CD4+ T cells sorted from blood. DNA of the CDR3: TGTGCCAGCAGCCCGGGACTAGCGGCCACCGGGGAGCTGTTTTTT. This translates into CASSPGLAATGELFF.